This is a list of T cell receptor beta chains from one sample in a study of blood T cell repertoires in COVID-19. Generated by immunoSEQ multiplex PCR, the TCRdb table keeps only in-frame clones and is missing some. In the table there are 90,000 to 110,000 clones, approximately 81% of which are singletons. The sequenced material came from peripheral blood. These receptor sequences come from a man older than 75 with acute or convalescent COVID-19. Both conserved end residues are part of each CDR3. D genes are given only for firm matches. Clone size is not always given. Where it is, it says once, few, many or a class for expanded clones.

CDR3 length: 14; clone size: .; V gene: TRBV5-1; J gene: TRBJ1-6; D gene: .; CDR3 DNA: TGCGCCAGCAAATTAGGGGTAGATAATTCACCCCTCCACTTT; CDR3 protein: CASKLGVDNSPLHF
CDR3 length: 14; clone size: .; V gene: TRBV6-5; J gene: TRBJ1-2; D gene: TRBD1; CDR3 DNA: TGTGCCAGCAGAGGGACAGGGATCGTCTATGGCTACACCTTC; CDR3 protein: CASRGTGIVYGYTF
CDR3 length: 14; clone size: .; V gene: TRBV3-1/TRBV3-2; J gene: TRBJ1-5; D gene: TRBD1; CDR3 DNA: TGTGCCAGCAGCTCCAGGGGGTGGGTAGGGCCCCAGCATTTT; CDR3 protein: CASSSRGWVGPQHF
CDR3 length: 16; clone size: .; V gene: TRBV18; J gene: TRBJ2-5; D gene: TRBD2; CDR3 DNA: TGTGCCAGCTCACCGGCTACTAGCGGGAACCGGGAGACCCAGTACTTC; CDR3 protein: CASSPATSGNRETQYF
CDR3 length: 13; clone size: .; V gene: TRBV2; J gene: TRBJ2-5; D gene: TRBD1; CDR3 DNA: TGTGCCAGCAGTGGCAGGACAGGGGAGACCCAGTACTTC; CDR3 protein: CASSGRTGETQYF
CDR3 length: 17; clone size: .; V gene: TRBV7-9; J gene: TRBJ1-4; D gene: TRBD1; CDR3 DNA: TGTGCCAGCAGCTTAGGGTCAAGGGGGACAGGGTTTGAAAAACTGTTTTTT; CDR3 protein: CASSLGSRGTGFEKLFF
CDR3 length: 14; clone size: .; V gene: TRBV7-3; J gene: TRBJ2-7; D gene: TRBD2; CDR3 DNA: TGTGCCAGCAGCTCCTCGGGACTAGCGGGAGTGAAGTACTTC; CDR3 protein: CASSSSGLAGVKYF
CDR3 length: 14; clone size: few; V gene: TRBV4-1; J gene: TRBJ1-1; D gene: TRBD1; CDR3 DNA: TGCGCCAGCAGCCAGACAGGGAGGCCCGCTGAAGCTTTCTTT; CDR3 protein: CASSQTGRPAEAFF
CDR3 length: 16; clone size: .; V gene: TRBV7-2; J gene: TRBJ2-3; D gene: TRBD2; CDR3 DNA: TGTGCCAGCAGCTTCGGACTAGCGGGAGGGACAGATACGCAGTATTTT; CDR3 protein: CASSFGLAGGTDTQYF
CDR3 length: 16; clone size: .; V gene: TRBV7-9; J gene: TRBJ1-4; D gene: TRBD1; CDR3 DNA: TGTGCCAGCAGCCCGGGAAACAGGGGCTTTGGAGAAAAACTGTTTTTT; CDR3 protein: CASSPGNRGFGEKLFF
CDR3 length: 13; clone size: .; V gene: TRBV11-2; J gene: TRBJ1-3; D gene: .; CDR3 DNA: TGTGCCAGCAGCCTGAGCTCTGGAAACACCATATATTTT; CDR3 protein: CASSLSSGNTIYF
CDR3 length: 15; clone size: .; V gene: TRBV4-2; J gene: TRBJ2-7; D gene: .; CDR3 DNA: TGTGCCAGCAGCCCTGCTCCGGGTGGAAAGCGCGAGCAGTACTTC; CDR3 protein: CASSPAPGGKREQYF
CDR3 length: 15; clone size: .; V gene: TRBV28; J gene: TRBJ1-2; D gene: TRBD1; CDR3 DNA: TGTGCCAGCCTTGCTAGGACAGGGTCAATAAATGGCTACACCTTC; CDR3 protein: CASLARTGSINGYTF
CDR3 length: 18; clone size: .; V gene: TRBV19; J gene: TRBJ2-2; D gene: TRBD1; CDR3 DNA: TGTGCCAGTAGTATAGATAACTCTGGGACAGCGAACACCGGGGAGCTGTTTTTT; CDR3 protein: CASSIDNSGTANTGELFF
CDR3 length: 15; clone size: once; V gene: TRBV7-8; J gene: TRBJ1-1; D gene: .; CDR3 DNA: TGTGCCAGCAGCTTAGGGGCAGGGGTGAACACTGAAGCTTTCTTT; CDR3 protein: CASSLGAGVNTEAFF
CDR3 length: 17; clone size: .; V gene: TRBV6-1; J gene: TRBJ2-1; D gene: TRBD2; CDR3 DNA: TGTGCCAGCAGTGAACATAGCGGGAGTAAGGGGGGAAATGAGCAGTTCTTC; CDR3 protein: CASSEHSGSKGGNEQFF
CDR3 length: 16; clone size: .; V gene: TRBV2; J gene: TRBJ2-3; D gene: TRBD2; CDR3 DNA: TGTGCCAGCAGTGAAGCGAGAACTAGCGGCACAGATACGCAGTATTTT; CDR3 protein: CASSEARTSGTDTQYF
CDR3 length: 13; clone size: .; V gene: TRBV12-3/TRBV12-4; J gene: TRBJ1-4; D gene: .; CDR3 DNA: TGTGCCAGCAACAGGTTCCCTAATGAAAAACTGTTTTTT; CDR3 protein: CASNRFPNEKLFF
CDR3 length: 15; clone size: .; V gene: TRBV5-1; J gene: TRBJ1-1; D gene: .; CDR3 DNA: TGCGCCAGCAGCTTGGACAGGGTCCCCTCGACTGAAGCTTTCTTT; CDR3 protein: CASSLDRVPSTEAFF
CDR3 length: 13; clone size: .; V gene: TRBV18; J gene: TRBJ1-5; D gene: .; CDR3 DNA: TGTGCCAGCTCGGAGGCCCCCGGTCAGCCCCAGCATTTT; CDR3 protein: CASSEAPGQPQHF
CDR3 length: 17; clone size: once; V gene: TRBV4-1; J gene: TRBJ2-6; D gene: TRBD1; CDR3 DNA: TGCGCCAGCAGCCAAAGGACAGGGGGTTCTGGGGCCAACGTCCTGACTTTC; CDR3 protein: CASSQRTGGSGANVLTF
CDR3 length: 14; clone size: .; V gene: TRBV7-9; J gene: TRBJ1-6; D gene: .; CDR3 DNA: TGTGCCAGCAGCTTCGGCTCCTATAATTCACCCCTCCACTTT; CDR3 protein: CASSFGSYNSPLHF
CDR3 length: 13; clone size: .; V gene: TRBV30; J gene: TRBJ1-5; D gene: .; CDR3 DNA: TGTGCCTGGAGTGTACGGACTGATCAGCCCCAGCATTTT; CDR3 protein: CAWSVRTDQPQHF
CDR3 length: 15; clone size: .; V gene: TRBV19; J gene: TRBJ1-5; D gene: TRBD1; CDR3 DNA: TGTGCCAGTAGCCTAGGACAGGTTAGCAATCAGCCCCAGCATTTT; CDR3 protein: CASSLGQVSNQPQHF
CDR3 length: 11; clone size: .; V gene: TRBV2; J gene: TRBJ2-7; D gene: .; CDR3 DNA: TGTGCCAGCGCGCAAATCTACGAGCAGTACTTC; CDR3 protein: CASAQIYEQYF
CDR3 length: 17; clone size: .; V gene: TRBV23-1; J gene: TRBJ2-3; D gene: .; CDR3 DNA: TGCGCCAGCAGTCAATCAAGGCCCAGGGCTAGCACAGATACGCAGTATTTT; CDR3 protein: CASSQSRPRASTDTQYF
CDR3 length: 14; clone size: .; V gene: TRBV15; J gene: TRBJ2-7; D gene: .; CDR3 DNA: TGTGCCACCAGCAGGGGGAGGACCACCTACGAGCAGTACTTC; CDR3 protein: CATSRGRTTYEQYF
CDR3 length: 16; clone size: .; V gene: TRBV6-5; J gene: TRBJ2-5; D gene: TRBD2; CDR3 DNA: TGTGCCAGCAGTTTAAGCCTAGCGGAGGAACAAGAGACCCAGTACTTC; CDR3 protein: CASSLSLAEEQETQYF
CDR3 length: 14; clone size: .; V gene: TRBV11-3; J gene: TRBJ1-1; D gene: TRBD1; CDR3 DNA: TGTGCCAGCAGCCCGGGACAGGGGAACACTGAAGCTTTCTTT; CDR3 protein: CASSPGQGNTEAFF
CDR3 length: 13; clone size: .; V gene: TRBV10-3; J gene: TRBJ1-1; D gene: .; CDR3 DNA: TGTGCCATCAGTGTCCAGGGTAACACTGAAGCTTTCTTT; CDR3 protein: CAISVQGNTEAFF
CDR3 length: 19; clone size: .; V gene: TRBV18; J gene: TRBJ2-7; D gene: TRBD1; CDR3 DNA: TGTGCCAGCTCACCCAAACAGGGGTCTTCTCTAGGAAGGGGCTACGAGCAGTACTTC; CDR3 protein: CASSPKQGSSLGRGYEQYF
CDR3 length: 13; clone size: once; V gene: TRBV7-3; J gene: TRBJ2-5; D gene: .; CDR3 DNA: TGTGCCAGCAGCTTGGGGCCACAAGAGACCCAGTACTTC; CDR3 protein: CASSLGPQETQYF
CDR3 length: 14; clone size: .; V gene: TRBV7-9; J gene: TRBJ1-6; D gene: .; CDR3 DNA: TGTGCCAGCGGCCGTCGTGGTGATAATTCACCCCTCCACTTT; CDR3 protein: CASGRRGDNSPLHF
CDR3 length: 15; clone size: many; V gene: TRBV28; J gene: TRBJ1-1; D gene: .; CDR3 DNA: TGTGCCAGCATAAAGACAGCTTCGGGGAACACTGAAGCTTTCTTT; CDR3 protein: CASIKTASGNTEAFF
CDR3 length: 12; clone size: .; V gene: TRBV30; J gene: TRBJ2-7; D gene: .; CDR3 DNA: TGTGCCTTCGAACAGTCTATCTACGAGCAGTACTTC; CDR3 protein: CAFEQSIYEQYF
CDR3 length: 14; clone size: .; V gene: TRBV2; J gene: TRBJ1-6; D gene: TRBD1; CDR3 DNA: TGTGCCAGCAGTTCCGGGACAGCGACTTCACCCCTCCACTTT; CDR3 protein: CASSSGTATSPLHF
CDR3 length: 14; clone size: .; V gene: TRBV5-1; J gene: TRBJ2-3; D gene: TRBD2; CDR3 DNA: TGCGCCAGCAGCCCGGGACTAGCGGTAGATACGCAGTATTTT; CDR3 protein: CASSPGLAVDTQYF
CDR3 length: 16; clone size: .; V gene: TRBV5-4; J gene: TRBJ1-1; D gene: TRBD1; CDR3 DNA: TGTGCCAGCAGCTTGCCCCCACAGGGGAAGAACACTGAAGCTTTCTTT; CDR3 protein: CASSLPPQGKNTEAFF
CDR3 length: 14; clone size: few; V gene: TRBV18; J gene: TRBJ2-1; D gene: .; CDR3 DNA: TGTGCCAGCTCACCAACAGGGGGGGACAATGAGCAGTTCTTC; CDR3 protein: CASSPTGGDNEQFF
CDR3 length: 14; clone size: .; V gene: TRBV5-1; J gene: TRBJ1-5; D gene: .; CDR3 DNA: TGCGCCAGCAGCACCCAGGGTGGGGATCAGCCCCAGCATTTT; CDR3 protein: CASSTQGGDQPQHF